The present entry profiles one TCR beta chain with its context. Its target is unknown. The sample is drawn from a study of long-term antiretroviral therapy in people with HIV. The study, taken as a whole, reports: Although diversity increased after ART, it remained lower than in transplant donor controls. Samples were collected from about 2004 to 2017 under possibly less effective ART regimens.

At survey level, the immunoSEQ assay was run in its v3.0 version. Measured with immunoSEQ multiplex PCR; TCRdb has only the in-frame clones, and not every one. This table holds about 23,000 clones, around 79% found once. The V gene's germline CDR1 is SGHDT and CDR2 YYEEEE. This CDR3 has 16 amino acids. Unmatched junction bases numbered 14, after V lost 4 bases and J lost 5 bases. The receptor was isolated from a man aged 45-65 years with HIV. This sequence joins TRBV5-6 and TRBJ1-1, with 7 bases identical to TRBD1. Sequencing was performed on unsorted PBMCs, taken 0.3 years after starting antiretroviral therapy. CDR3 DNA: TGTGCCAGCAGCCCCCAGGGGGGCCAGGGGAAGACTGAAGCTTTCTTT. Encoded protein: CASSPQGGQGKTEAFF.